The rows below give T cell receptor beta chains drawn from one sample of a study of human T cells and chemical hapten exposure. A single record per CDR3 protein comes from TCRdb applying MiXCR to the RACE reads. This table holds around 130,000 distinct CDR3 sequences, approximately 9.5% found once. The sample was whole blood. The receptor set was obtained from a male donor in good health. Some clones in this sample may be carry-over from other donors' samples. Each CDR3 is given with its conserved first and last residue. The order of the fields is J gene, D gene, clone size, V gene, CDR3 DNA, CDR3 protein. The D gene is left open where the match is weak. A row's size may be missing; if present it is once, few, many or a size class.

J: TRBJ1-5; D: -; size: -; V: TRBV6-2/TRBV6-3; DNA: TGTGCCAGCAGTTACTCTCTGGGCAATCAGCCCCAGCATTTT; CDR3: CASSYSLGNQPQHF
J: TRBJ1-3; D: TRBD1; size: -; V: TRBV4-3; DNA: TGTGCCAGCAGCCAAGGGGACAGCTCTGGAAACGCCATATATTTT; CDR3: CASSQGDSSGNAIYF
J: TRBJ1-3; D: -; size: -; V: TRBV7-2; DNA: TGTGCCAGCAGCGGGCGAGGCTCTGGAAACACCATATATTTT; CDR3: CASSGRGSGNTIYF
J: TRBJ1-5; D: TRBD1; size: -; V: TRBV4-1; DNA: TGCGCCAGCAGCCAACGGACAGGGGCTAGCAATCAGCCCCAGCATTTT; CDR3: CASSQRTGASNQPQHF
J: TRBJ1-1; D: -; size: few; V: TRBV6-6; DNA: TGTGCCAGCAGTTATATGAACACTGAAGCTTTCTTT; CDR3: CASSYMNTEAFF
J: TRBJ2-7; D: -; size: -; V: TRBV19; DNA: TGTGCCAGTAGTAGCCTTCCCGGAGCCTCCTACGAGCAGTACTTC; CDR3: CASSSLPGASYEQYF
J: TRBJ2-7; D: TRBD1; size: many; V: TRBV20-1; DNA: TGCAGTGCTAGGGTGTTAGGACAGGGTCGTCACGAGCAGTACTTC; CDR3: CSARVLGQGRHEQYF
J: TRBJ2-3; D: -; size: few; V: TRBV27; DNA: TGTGCCAGCTGGGGACCGAGATCGGGCCCGCAGTATTTT; CDR3: CASWGPRSGPQYF
J: TRBJ2-3; D: -; size: few; V: TRBV5-1; DNA: TGCGCCAGCAGCTTGGAGCAGCCGAGGGATACGCAGTATTTT; CDR3: CASSLEQPRDTQYF
J: TRBJ2-7; D: TRBD2; size: few; V: TRBV25-1; DNA: TGTGCCAGCAGTTTAACTAGCGGGATCTCCTACGAGCAGTACTTC; CDR3: CASSLTSGISYEQYF
J: TRBJ2-1; D: -; size: few; V: TRBV5-1; DNA: TGCGCCAGCAGCTTGGCCCGCCCTAATGAGCAGTTCTTC; CDR3: CASSLARPNEQFF
J: TRBJ2-1; D: -; size: many; V: TRBV2; DNA: TGTGCCAGCAAGAGGGCGGGGTTTTACAATGAGCAGTTCTTC; CDR3: CASKRAGFYNEQFF
J: TRBJ2-1; D: -; size: many; V: TRBV7-9; DNA: TGTGCCAGCAGCCCCCTACGGGCGGTCGCCTACAATGAGCAGTTCTTC; CDR3: CASSPLRAVAYNEQFF
J: TRBJ2-2; D: TRBD2; size: many; V: TRBV20-1; DNA: TGCAGTGCTAGCCGTGTGAGGGAGGGAGGGTACACCGGGGAGCTGTTTTTT; CDR3: CSASRVREGGYTGELFF
J: TRBJ1-2; D: -; size: few; V: TRBV28; DNA: TGTGCCAGCAGTTTATGGGACAGCCCCTATGGCTACACCTTC; CDR3: CASSLWDSPYGYTF
J: TRBJ1-1; D: -; size: -; V: TRBV20-1; DNA: TGCAGTGATAGATTCCCAAAAAATGAAGATTTATTT; CDR3: CSDRFPKNEDLF
J: TRBJ2-5; D: TRBD2; size: few; V: TRBV27; DNA: TGTGCCAGCAGCCAGCAGCGGGGGGCCGAGACCCAGTACTTC; CDR3: CASSQQRGAETQYF
J: TRBJ2-3; D: -; size: many; V: TRBV7-9; DNA: TGTGCCAGCGGTTCACGGGGTAGCCCAGATACGCAGTATTTT; CDR3: CASGSRGSPDTQYF
J: TRBJ2-7; D: TRBD1; size: -; V: TRBV10-3; DNA: TGTGCCATCAGTGAGTCGTTGGGGACAGGGAACTCCTACGAGCAGTACTTC; CDR3: CAISESLGTGNSYEQYF
J: TRBJ2-7; D: -; size: many; V: TRBV19; DNA: TGTGCCAGTAGTATCGCACGCCAGGGGTACGAGCAGTACTTC; CDR3: CASSIARQGYEQYF
J: TRBJ1-4; D: -; size: -; V: TRBV5-4; DNA: TGTGCCAGCAGCCCCGGAGTAACAGAGGATGAAAAACTGTTTTTT; CDR3: CASSPGVTEDEKLFF
J: TRBJ2-1; D: -; size: -; V: TRBV7-6; DNA: TGTGCCAGCAGCTTGTTGCAAAGGCCTGAGCAGTTCTTC; CDR3: CASSLLQRPEQFF
J: TRBJ1-2; D: -; size: -; V: TRBV5-1; DNA: TGCGCCAGCAGCTCGGACGCGGGGTATGGCTACACCTTC; CDR3: CASSSDAGYGYTF
J: TRBJ1-2; D: -; size: many; V: TRBV10-3; DNA: TGTGCCATCAGTGACCCCCTGGGGAAGGAGGAACTCAACTATGGCTACACCTTC; CDR3: CAISDPLGKEELNYGYTF
J: TRBJ2-7; D: TRBD1; size: many; V: TRBV5-1; DNA: TGCGCCAGCAGCTTGACAGGGGGCGACGAGCAGTACTTC; CDR3: CASSLTGGDEQYF
J: TRBJ1-5; D: TRBD1; size: few; V: TRBV4-1; DNA: TGCGCCAGCAGCCAAGTTTTCCCGGACAGGGGGCATCAGCCCCAGCATTTT; CDR3: CASSQVFPDRGHQPQHF
J: TRBJ2-7; D: -; size: many; V: TRBV28; DNA: TGTGCCAGCAGTCACGGGGCCAGCCGCCTCTACGAGCAGTACTTC; CDR3: CASSHGASRLYEQYF
J: TRBJ2-7; D: -; size: many; V: TRBV12-3/TRBV12-4; DNA: TGTGCCAGCAGTTTCTCCGGCTACGAGCAGTACTTC; CDR3: CASSFSGYEQYF
J: TRBJ2-1; D: -; size: -; V: TRBV5-1; DNA: TGCGCCAGCAGCTTGGGTGCGGATTACAATGAGCAGTTCTTC; CDR3: CASSLGADYNEQFF
J: TRBJ1-6; D: -; size: few; V: TRBV18; DNA: TGTGCCAGCTCGCCGCCGGGACTGCATAATTCACCCCTCCACTTT; CDR3: CASSPPGLHNSPLHF
J: TRBJ1-4; D: -; size: few; V: TRBV5-1; DNA: TGCGCCAGCAGCATAGCCGGGACGGCTCCTAATGAAAAACTGTTTTTT; CDR3: CASSIAGTAPNEKLFF
J: TRBJ2-3; D: -; size: many; V: TRBV10-3; DNA: TGTGCCATCAGTGAGAAGGATAGCCAAGACACAGATACGCAGTATTTT; CDR3: CAISEKDSQDTDTQYF
J: TRBJ1-1; D: TRBD1; size: few; V: TRBV29-1; DNA: TGCAGCGTACGGACAGGGTTGAACACTGAAGCTTTCTTT; CDR3: CSVRTGLNTEAFF
J: TRBJ1-4; D: TRBD1; size: many; V: TRBV9; DNA: TGTGCCAGCAGCGCAGATACCGGGACAGGTGGAGAAAAACTGTTTTTT; CDR3: CASSADTGTGGEKLFF
J: TRBJ2-1; D: TRBD2; size: -; V: TRBV6-2/TRBV6-3; DNA: TGTGCCAGCAGACCTAAGCGGGGGGGCTACAATGAGCAGTTCTTC; CDR3: CASRPKRGGYNEQFF
J: TRBJ1-2; D: -; size: -; V: TRBV29-1; DNA: TGCAGCGTTCGGTATGGGGCAGAAAATGGCTACACCTTC; CDR3: CSVRYGAENGYTF
J: TRBJ2-1; D: TRBD1; size: many; V: TRBV3-1; DNA: TGTGCCAGCAGCCAAGGGACAGGGTTCTACAATGAGCAGTTCTTC; CDR3: CASSQGTGFYNEQFF
J: TRBJ2-3; D: -; size: -; V: TRBV29-1; DNA: TGCAGCGTTCCGTGGGGGGATACGCAGTATTTT; CDR3: CSVPWGDTQYF
J: TRBJ2-7; D: TRBD1; size: -; V: TRBV12-3/TRBV12-4; DNA: TGTGCCAGCAGTTCCGGGACAGGCCCCTACGAGCAGTACTTC; CDR3: CASSSGTGPYEQYF
J: TRBJ1-5; D: TRBD1; size: few; V: TRBV2; DNA: TGTGCCAGCAGTGGGACAGGGGGCCTTCAGCCCCAGCATTTT; CDR3: CASSGTGGLQPQHF
J: TRBJ2-5; D: TRBD2; size: many; V: TRBV7-7; DNA: TGTGCCAGCAGCCGGGGACTAGCGGGACCCCCAGAGACCCAGTACTTC; CDR3: CASSRGLAGPPETQYF
J: TRBJ1-2; D: -; size: many; V: TRBV4-1; DNA: TGCGCCAGCAGCCTTCCACAGGCCCATGGCTACACCTTC; CDR3: CASSLPQAHGYTF
J: TRBJ1-5; D: -; size: few; V: TRBV4-1; DNA: TGCGCCAGCAGCCAAGATAGGGGCCGAGGGCAGAGGGAACAGCCCCAGCATTTT; CDR3: CASSQDRGRGQREQPQHF
J: TRBJ1-2; D: -; size: many; V: TRBV20-1; DNA: TGCAGTGCTAGAGTACCTCTTAACTATGGCTACACCTTC; CDR3: CSARVPLNYGYTF
J: TRBJ2-3; D: -; size: -; V: TRBV5-1; DNA: TGCGCCAGCAGCCGTCGGATATTCCCTCTCACAGATACGCAGTATTTT; CDR3: CASSRRIFPLTDTQYF